Below, 4 T cell receptor beta chains from the same sample are listed, as sequenced in a study of cytomegalovirus exposure and HLA in healthy donors. The PCR was carried out with 60 Vbeta primers and 13 Jbeta primers. Clones were read by immunoSEQ multiplex PCR, and TCRdb kept only the in-frame ones, dropping some. The sample has around 150,000 clones; about four fifths are singletons. The source material was PBMCs. The receptors shown here come from a man aged 40-55 years in good health and CMV-seropositive.

This chain joins TRBV27 and TRBJ2-1; D is perhaps TRBD2 (5 bases). The ends were cut back, 1 base at V and 0 bases at J, with 10 bases in the middle. This CDR3 spans 16 amino acids. The V gene's germline CDR1 is MNHEY and CDR2 SMNVEV (reference sequence). CDR3 coding DNA: TGTGCCAGCAGTTTATTGTGGGAGACCTCCTACAATGAGCAGTTCTTC. Translating it yields CASSLLWETSYNEQFF.

The CDR3 coding sequence is TGCGCCAGCAGCCTAAGCGGGGCCTTCGTCAATGAGCAGTTCTTC. It codes for CASSLSGAFVNEQFF. The rearrangement joins TRBV4-1 to TRBJ2-1; 7 bases are shared with TRBD2. After removal of 4 bases from V and 6 bases from J, the junction contained 9 bases not matched to a gene. CDR1 and CDR2 from the germline V gene are MGHRA and YSYEKL. The CDR3 contains 15 residues.

This clone was observed a few times. V is TRBV6-1 and J is TRBJ2-7; D may be TRBD1 (5 bases). Trimming removed 5 bases at V and 0 bases at J, with 8 bases between. Germline V lookup: CDR1 MNHNS, CDR2 SASEGT. The CDR3 is made up of 13 amino acids. The CDR3 DNA is TGTGCCAGCAGTTCTGGGGCCTCCTACGAGCAGTACTTC. Translation gives CASSSGASYEQYF.

The chain couples TRBV9 to TRBJ1-2; 10 nucleotides align to TRBD1. The V segment lost 5 bases and the J segment 7 bases; nucleotides outside the gene matches: 8. The germline gives CDR1 SGDLS, CDR2 YYNGEE. The CDR3 totals 14 residues. The DNA for the CDR3 is TGTGCCAGCAGAGAGGACAGGGGGGCAGGTGGCTACACCTTC. Translating gives CASREDRGAGGYTF.